This T cell receptor (beta chain) was observed in a study of T-cell reconstitution after alpha-beta-depleted transplantation in children. Many counts were recorded for this clonotype. Preparation of the TCRbeta library was carried out with unique molecular identifiers. TCRdb re-called the PCR reads with MiXCR, one entry per CDR3 protein. The table shows about 460,000 distinct CDR3 sequences, with approximately 13% occurring only once. The V gene lost 7 bases and the J gene lost 5 bases, with 14 bases spanning the gap. The CDR3 spans 13 residues. V is TRBV12-3 or TRBV12-4 and J is TRBJ2-5; D unclear. The starting material was PBMCs from the stem cell graft donor, obtained from the stem cell graft. The source is a human donor who donated a stem cell graft to a child with combined immunodeficiency. The CDR3 is CASTLAGMETQYF. CDR3 in DNA: TGTGCCAGCACTTTGGCTGGGATGGAGACCCAGTACTTC.